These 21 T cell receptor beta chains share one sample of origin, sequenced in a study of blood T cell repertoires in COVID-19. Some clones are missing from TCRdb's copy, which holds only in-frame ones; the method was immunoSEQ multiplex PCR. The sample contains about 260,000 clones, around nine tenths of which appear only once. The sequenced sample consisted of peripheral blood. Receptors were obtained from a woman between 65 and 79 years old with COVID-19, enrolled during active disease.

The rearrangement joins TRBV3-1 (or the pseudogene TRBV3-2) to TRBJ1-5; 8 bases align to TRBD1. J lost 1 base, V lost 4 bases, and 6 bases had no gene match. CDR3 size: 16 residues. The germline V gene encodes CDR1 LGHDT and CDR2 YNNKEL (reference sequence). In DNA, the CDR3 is TGTGCCAGCAGCCGAGGACAGGGATCGAGCAATCAGCCCCAGCATTTT. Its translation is CASSRGQGSSNQPQHF.

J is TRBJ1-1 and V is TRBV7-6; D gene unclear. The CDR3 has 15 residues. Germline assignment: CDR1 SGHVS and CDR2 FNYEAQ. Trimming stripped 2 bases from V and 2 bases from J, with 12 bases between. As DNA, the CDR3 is TGTGCCAGCAGCTTATGGGCAGGCCCTAACACTGAAGCTTTCTTT. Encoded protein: CASSLWAGPNTEAFF. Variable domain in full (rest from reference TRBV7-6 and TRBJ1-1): GAGVSQSPRYKVTKRGQDVALRCDPISGHVSLYWYRQALGQGPEFLTYFNYEAQQDKSGLPNDRFSAERPEGSISTLTIQRTEQRDSAMYRCASSLWAGPNTEAFFGQGTRLTVV.

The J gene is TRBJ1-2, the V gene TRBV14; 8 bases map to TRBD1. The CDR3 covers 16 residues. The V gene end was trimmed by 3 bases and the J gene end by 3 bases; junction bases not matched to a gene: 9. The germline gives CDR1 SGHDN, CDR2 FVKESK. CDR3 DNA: TGTGCCAGCAGCCAGATCGGGGGACAGGAATACTATGGCTACACCTTC. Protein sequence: CASSQIGGQEYYGYTF.

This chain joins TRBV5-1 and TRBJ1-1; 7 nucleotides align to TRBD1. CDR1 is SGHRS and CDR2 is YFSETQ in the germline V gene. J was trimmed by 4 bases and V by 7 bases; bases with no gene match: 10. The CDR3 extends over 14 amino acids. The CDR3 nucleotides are TGCGCCAGCGGAACAGGACAGGCGAGCACTGAAGCTTTCTTT. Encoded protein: CASGTGQASTEAFF.

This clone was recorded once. CDR3 in amino acids: CASRGTGQGAGDQPQHF. CDR3 DNA: TGTGCCAGCAGAGGAACGGGACAGGGGGCGGGGGATCAGCCCCAGCATTTT. The V gene is TRBV2, the J gene TRBJ1-5; 12 bases line up with TRBD1. The CDR3 spans 17 residues. Germline-derived CDR1 and CDR2 are SNHLY and FYNNEI. Trimming cost V 6 bases and J 5 bases; bases outside gene matches: 11.

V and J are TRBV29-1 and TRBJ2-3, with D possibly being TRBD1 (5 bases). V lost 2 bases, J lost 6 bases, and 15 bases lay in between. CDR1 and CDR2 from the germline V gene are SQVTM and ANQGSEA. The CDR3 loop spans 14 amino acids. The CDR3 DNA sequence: TGCAGCGTTGAAACGACACAGGTGTGGGATACGCAGTATTTT. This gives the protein CSVETTQVWDTQYF.

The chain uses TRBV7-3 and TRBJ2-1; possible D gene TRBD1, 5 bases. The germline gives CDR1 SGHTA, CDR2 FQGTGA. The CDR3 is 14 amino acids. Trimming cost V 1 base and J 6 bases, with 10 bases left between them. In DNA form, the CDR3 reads TGTGCCAGCAGCTTAATGCCAGGGATCAATGAGCAGTTCTTC. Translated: CASSLMPGINEQFF. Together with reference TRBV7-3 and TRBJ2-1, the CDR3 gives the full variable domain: GAGVSQTPSNKVTEKGKYVELRCDPISGHTALYWYRQSLGQGPEFLIYFQGTGAADDSGLPNDRFFAVRPEGSVSTLKIQRTERGDSAVYLCASSLMPGINEQFFGPGTRLTVL.

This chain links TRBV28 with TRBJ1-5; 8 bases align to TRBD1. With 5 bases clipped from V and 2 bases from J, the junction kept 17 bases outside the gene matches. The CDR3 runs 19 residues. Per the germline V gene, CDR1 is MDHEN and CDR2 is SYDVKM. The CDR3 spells CASSNLLGQEILGNQPQHF. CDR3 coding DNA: TGTGCCAGCAGTAATCTCCTGGGACAGGAGATTTTGGGCAATCAGCCCCAGCATTTT.

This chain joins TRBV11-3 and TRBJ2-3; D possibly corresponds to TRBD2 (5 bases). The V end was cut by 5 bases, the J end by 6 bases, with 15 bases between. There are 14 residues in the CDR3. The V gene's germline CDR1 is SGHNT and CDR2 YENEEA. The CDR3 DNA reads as TGTGCCAGCAGCCTTACTAGTTCAAGGGATACGCAGTATTTT. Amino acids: CASSLTSSRDTQYF.

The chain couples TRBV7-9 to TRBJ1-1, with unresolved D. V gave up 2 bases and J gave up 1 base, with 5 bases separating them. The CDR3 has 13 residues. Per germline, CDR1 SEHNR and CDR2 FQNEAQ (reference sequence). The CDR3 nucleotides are TGTGCCAGCAGCTTAACTAAGAACACTGAAGCTTTCTTT. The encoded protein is CASSLTKNTEAFF.

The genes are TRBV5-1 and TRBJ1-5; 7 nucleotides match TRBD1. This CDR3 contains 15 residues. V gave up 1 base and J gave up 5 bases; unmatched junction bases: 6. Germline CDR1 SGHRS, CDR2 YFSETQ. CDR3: CASSLTGDPHQPQHF. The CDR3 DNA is TGCGCCAGCAGCTTGACAGGGGACCCTCATCAGCCCCAGCATTTT.

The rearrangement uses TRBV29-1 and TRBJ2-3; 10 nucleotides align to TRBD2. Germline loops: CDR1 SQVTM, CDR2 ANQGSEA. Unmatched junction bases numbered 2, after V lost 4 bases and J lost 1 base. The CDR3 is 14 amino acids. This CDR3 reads CSVGTSGGTDTQYF. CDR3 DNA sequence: TGCAGCGTTGGTACTAGCGGGGGCACAGATACGCAGTATTTT.

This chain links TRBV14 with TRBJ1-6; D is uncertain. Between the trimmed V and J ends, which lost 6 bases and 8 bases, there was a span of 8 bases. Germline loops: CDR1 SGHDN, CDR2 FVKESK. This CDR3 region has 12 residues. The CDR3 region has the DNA TGTGCCAGCAGTCTAATTCATTCACCCCTCCACTTT. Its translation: CASSLIHSPLHF.

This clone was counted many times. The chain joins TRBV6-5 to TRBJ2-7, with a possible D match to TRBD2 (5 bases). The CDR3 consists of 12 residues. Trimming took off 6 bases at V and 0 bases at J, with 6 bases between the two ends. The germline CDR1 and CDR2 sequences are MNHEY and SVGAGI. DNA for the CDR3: TGTGCCAGCAGAGACTACTCCTACGAGCAGTACTTC. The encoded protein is CASRDYSYEQYF.

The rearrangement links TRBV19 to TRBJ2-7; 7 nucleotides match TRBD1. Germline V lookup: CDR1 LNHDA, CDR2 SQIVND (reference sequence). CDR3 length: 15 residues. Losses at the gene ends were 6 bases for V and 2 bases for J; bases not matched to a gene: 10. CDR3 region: CASRKSGTVAYEQYF. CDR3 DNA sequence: TGTGCCAGTAGAAAATCCGGGACAGTGGCCTACGAGCAGTACTTC.

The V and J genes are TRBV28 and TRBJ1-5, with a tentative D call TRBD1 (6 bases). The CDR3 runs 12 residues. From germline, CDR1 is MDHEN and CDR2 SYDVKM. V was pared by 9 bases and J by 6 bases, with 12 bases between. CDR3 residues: CASYREGQPQHF. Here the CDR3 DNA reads TGTGCCAGTTACAGGGAGGGTCAGCCCCAGCATTTT.

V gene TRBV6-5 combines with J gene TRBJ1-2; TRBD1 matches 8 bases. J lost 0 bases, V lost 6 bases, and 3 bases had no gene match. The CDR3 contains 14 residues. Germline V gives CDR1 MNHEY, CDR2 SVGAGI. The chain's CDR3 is CASRTTGANYGYTF. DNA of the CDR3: TGTGCCAGCAGGACGACAGGGGCTAACTATGGCTACACCTTC.

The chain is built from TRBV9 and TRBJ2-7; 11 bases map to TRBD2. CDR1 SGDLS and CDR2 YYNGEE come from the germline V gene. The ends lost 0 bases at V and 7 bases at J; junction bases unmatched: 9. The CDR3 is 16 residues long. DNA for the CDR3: TGTGCCAGCAGCGTAGGACTAGCGGGGCCGGAGGGGGAGCAGTACTTC. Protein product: CASSVGLAGPEGEQYF.

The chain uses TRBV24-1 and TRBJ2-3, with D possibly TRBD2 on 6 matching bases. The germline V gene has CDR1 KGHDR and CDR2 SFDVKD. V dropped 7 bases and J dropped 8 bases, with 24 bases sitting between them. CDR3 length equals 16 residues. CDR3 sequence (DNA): TGTGCCACCAGACGACAGTGGGCGGGAAGTAGCCCTACGCAGTATTTT. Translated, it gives CATRRQWAGSSPTQYF.

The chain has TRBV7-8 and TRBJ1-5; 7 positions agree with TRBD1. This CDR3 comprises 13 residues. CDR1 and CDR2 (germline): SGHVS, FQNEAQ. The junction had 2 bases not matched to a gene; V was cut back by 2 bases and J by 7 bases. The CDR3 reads CASSLPTGQPQHF. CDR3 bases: TGTGCCAGCAGCTTACCGACAGGGCAGCCCCAGCATTTT. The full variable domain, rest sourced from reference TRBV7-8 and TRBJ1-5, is GAGVSQSPRYKVAKRGQDVALRCDPISGHVSLFWYQQALGQGPEFLTYFQNEAQLDKSGLPSDRFFAERPEGSVSTLKIQRTQQEDSAVYLCASSLPTGQPQHFGDGTRLSIL.

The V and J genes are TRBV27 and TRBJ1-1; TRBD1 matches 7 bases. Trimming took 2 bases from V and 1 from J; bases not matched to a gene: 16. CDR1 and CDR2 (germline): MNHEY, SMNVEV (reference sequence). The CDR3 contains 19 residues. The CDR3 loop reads CASSLVPGQFRVGNTEAFF. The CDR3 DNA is TGTGCCAGCAGTTTAGTCCCGGGACAGTTTAGAGTTGGGAACACTGAAGCTTTCTTT.